This paragraph reports one TCR beta chain. Antigen unknown. The sample belongs to a study of post-analysis software for immune sequencing data. Study observations and caveats: Controls had significantly higher normalized Chao1 diversity than multiple sclerosis patients. Included in a set of five TRBV segments more frequent in patients than controls were TRBV5-6, TRBV5-1 and TRBV20-1.

Every TCR beta cDNA library bore unique molecular identifiers. MiXCR was run by TCRdb on the PCR reads, yielding one entry per CDR3 protein. In the table there are about 800,000 distinct CDR3 sequences, just under 30% of which are singletons. From germline, CDR1 is MGHRA and CDR2 YSYEKL. The CDR3 extends over 18 amino acids. Trimming cost V 3 bases and J 2 bases, with 20 bases left between them. The TCR comes from a girl aged 10 to 17 with multiple sclerosis. The material sequenced was blood. The chain links TRBV4-1 to TRBJ2-4, with D perhaps matching TRBD2 (5 bases). DNA of the CDR3: TGCGCCAGCAGCCAGGGCGGGCCAACCGGGGTACCCAAAAACATTCAGTACTTC. It codes for CASSQGGPTGVPKNIQYF.